This T cell receptor (beta chain) was sequenced for a study of T cell repertoires in aging, cancer and after chemotherapy. Germline CDR1 reads LNHDA; CDR2 reads SQIVND (reference sequence). The length of the CDR3 is 14 residues. V was clipped by 7 bases and J by 0 bases, with 10 bases between them. Rearranged V-D-J TRB sequences were amplified with a mixed TRB-A/B primer pool. MiXCR was run by TCRdb on the multiplex PCR reads, yielding one entry per CDR3 protein. The table shows 4,000 to 5,500 distinct CDR3 sequences, with roughly 29% occurring only once. Amplification of TCR beta used genomic DNA extracted from peripheral blood. As regards this clonotype: Its antigen is unidentified.

Study observations and caveats: Untreated cancer patients had significantly lower blood TCR diversity than age-matched healthy donors. Median generation probability rose over the chemotherapy interval in each cancer cohort, suggesting rebound thymic output.

Sequenced: blood. The source of this sequence is a human donor with a solid tumor. The V gene is TRBV19, the J gene TRBJ1-3; D not resolved. CDR3 in amino acids: CASNSLGSGNTIYF. The CDR3 region has the DNA TGTGCCAGTAACTCTCTAGGCTCTGGAAACACCATATATTTT.